This TCR beta chain was identified during a study of T cells in Graves' hyperthyroidism and ophthalmopathy (dated by TCRdb to the late 2010s). Regarding the research as a whole: Peripheral blood was sampled at the time of initial diagnosis, prior to any treatment. According to the paper, TCR Vbeta CDR3 sequencing was carried out on 120 to 150 peripheral blood samples, which came from fewer than 50 ophthalmopathy, around 74 hyperthyroidism and 17 progressor patients. TCR V-J signatures able to tell the groups apart were searched for in a discovery cohort of 90 to 100 patients, of whom roughly 42 had Graves' ophthalmopathy and 55 to 65 had stable Graves' hyperthyroidism. For training and testing, the approximately 97 patients in the discovery cohort were randomly divided in a 7:3 ratio. Whether ophthalmopathy could be predicted prospectively was tested in an independent validation cohort made up of 18 hyperthyroidism patients plus 17 patients who later progressed to ophthalmopathy. In addition, the study compared T-cell repertoires in thyroid tissue and in blood from roughly six Graves' hyperthyroidism patients. After blood sampling, hyperthyroidism patients were treated with methimazole at a starting dose of 30 mg daily, and ophthalmopathy patients were treated with high-dose intravenous methylprednisolone.

Moderately to severely active disease, a Clinical Activity Score of at least 3, a NOSPECS grade of at least 4, and a duration under 3 months were present in ophthalmopathy patients. The study excluded patients with uncontrolled infections, other autoimmune diseases, pregnancy or lactation. Diagnoses relied on clinical symptoms, serum thyroxine and TRAb, thyroid ultrasound and orbital computed tomography. Ficoll-Paque density gradient centrifugation was used to isolate PBMCs from approximately 10 ml of fresh peripheral blood. Total RNA was extracted using Trizol reagent, and RNA quality was assessed on an Agilent 2100 Bioanalyzer. This clonotype has only a few counts. Its antigen is not yet known. The record has no base qualities; no much larger clone is one base away. TCR beta CDR3 regions were amplified from RNA transcripts. For the first round of RT-PCR on the TCR CDR3, the HTBI primer set was used together with the Qiagen OneStep RT-PCR kit. A second multiplex PCR round built the libraries, followed by size selection and purification. Paired-end sequencing of the libraries was performed with 100 bp reads on an Illumina HiSeq2000. The source study handled its data this way. SOAPnuke was used to process the raw data, throwing out any read that contained adapters or uncalled bases, had a mean Phred below 15, or lacked an exact constant-primer or identifier match. COPE v1.2.5 was used to merge the high-quality paired reads, and each unique nucleotide sequence was defined as a clonotype. Clonotypes were aligned to IMGT TRBV, TRBD and TRBJ reference segments using MiTCR v1.1. Analysis was restricted to V-J combinations with a frequency above 0.0001, which covered just over 98% of repertoires. A TCS score was defined as the ratio of F50 (clonal expansion) to E x V (chaos), with BLOSUM62-based TCRdist applied between CDR3 peptides within each V-J. Welch's t-statistics and random forest reduced 514 V-J features to 10 to 15, which were used in a naive Bayes classifier (R e1071). The raw public reads went through TCRdb reprocessing: fastp at Q25, MiXCR clone calling, in-frame beta chains kept. Every entry covers one CDR3 protein and lists the most common genes and DNA from its rows. The V and J calls here are based on TCRdb, not the publication. The sample table lists hundreds of thousands of distinct CDR3 sequences, 20% of them with a count of one. Clones ranked in the top ten supply 47% of the sample.

CDR1 and CDR2, looked up from the germline V gene, are SQVTM and ANQGSEA. V is shortened by 3 bases, J by 2 bases, and the region joining them spans 10 bases. Including cysteine and phenylalanine, the CDR3 has 13 amino acids. Only the CDR3 DNA is retained, 39 bases long and in frame from the first base. Overall results and qualifications from the work: No statistical method was used to fix the sample size in advance, and group allocation was not hidden from the investigators. Most expanded thyroid clonotypes (frequency above 0.001) were also detected in blood, suggesting blood repertoires may reflect thyroid immune responses. In cross-validation, a model built on a 13 V-J signature told ophthalmopathy apart from stable hyperthyroidism with over 85% sensitivity and about 81% specificity, and in testing the same model reached 80%/75%. During validation, the model predicted progression to ophthalmopathy a median of roughly six months ahead of onset, with almost 71% sensitivity and about 75% specificity.

Sequenced material: blood. This sequence originates from a man between 40 and 49 years old with Graves' ophthalmopathy. Here the chain combines TRBV29-1 and TRBJ2-5; TRBD2 is a possible D gene, resting on 5 matching bases. The nucleotides are TGCAGCGTTGAGAGGGTGGGGCAAGAGACCCAGTACTTC. It specifies CSVERVGQETQYF.